The TCR beta chain described here comes from a study of blood T cell repertoires in COVID-19. Study-level information: Some COVID-19 samples were acute and others convalescent; all came from the United States, Italy and Spain. PBMCs, B-cell-depleted T cells, or T cells provided the cDNA or gDNA that made up the material.

Trimming removed 5 bases at V and 1 base at J, with 8 bases between. The CDR3 extends over 13 amino acids. Germline CDR1 and CDR2: LGHDT and YNNKEL (reference sequence). Authors' data handling: Using reference gene primer amplification, nucleated cell counts were estimated. The repertoire was sequenced with immunoSEQ multiplex PCR; TCRdb's copy has only in-frame clones and lacks some. V and J calls and clone size follow that table, whereas D and trimming were derived from the DNA. The repertoire includes some 150,000 clones, more than 70% of them detected once, and 10% to 15% sits in the top ten. This TCR was sampled from a man in his 60s with active or convalescent COVID-19. The sequenced material came from peripheral blood. J is TRBJ1-1 and V is TRBV3-1 (or the pseudogene TRBV3-2); D not certain. CDR3 region: CASSTRGNTEAFF. CDR3 DNA sequence: TGTGCCAGCAGCACCCGGGGGAACACTGAAGCTTTCTTT.